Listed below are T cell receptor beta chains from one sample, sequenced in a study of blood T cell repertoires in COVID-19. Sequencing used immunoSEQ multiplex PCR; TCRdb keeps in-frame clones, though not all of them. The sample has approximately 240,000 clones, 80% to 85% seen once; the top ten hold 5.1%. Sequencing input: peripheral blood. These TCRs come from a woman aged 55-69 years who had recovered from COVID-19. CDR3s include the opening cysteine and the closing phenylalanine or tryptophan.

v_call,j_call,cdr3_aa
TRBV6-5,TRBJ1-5,CASKSGLYSNQPQHF
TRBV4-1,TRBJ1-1,CASSQVAQGQGSSEAFF
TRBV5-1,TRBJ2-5,CASSLVGGGAGETQYF
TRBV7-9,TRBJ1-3,CASSLGAGGNTIYF
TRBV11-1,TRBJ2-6,CASSLREAGANVLTF
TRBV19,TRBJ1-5,CASSKSVNQPQHF
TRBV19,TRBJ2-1,CASAHYWQGNYEQFF
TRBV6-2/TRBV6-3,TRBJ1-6,CASSYGTASYNSPLHF
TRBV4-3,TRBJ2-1,CASSQGGILNEQFF
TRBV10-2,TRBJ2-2,CASTRDSTRGELFF
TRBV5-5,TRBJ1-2,CASSLTGERGYTF
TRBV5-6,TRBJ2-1,CASSYGTSDMEQFF
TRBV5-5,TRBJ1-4,CASSLGQINEKLFF
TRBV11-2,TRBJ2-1,CASRHTGRRSYNEQFF
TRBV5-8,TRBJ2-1,CASSNSNEQFF
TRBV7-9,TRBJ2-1,CASSFNQRGDNEQFF
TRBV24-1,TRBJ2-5,CATSDFGETQYF
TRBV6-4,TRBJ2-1,CASSSQASPYNEQFF
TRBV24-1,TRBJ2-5,CATSDGDRVQETQYF
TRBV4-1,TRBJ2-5,CASSQETSGGETQYF
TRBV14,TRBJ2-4,CASSQEGLAGLAKNIQYF
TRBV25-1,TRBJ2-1,CASLPGVENEQFF
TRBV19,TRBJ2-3,CASSMRGGYTDTQYF
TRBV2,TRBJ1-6,CASSVEGGPPLHF
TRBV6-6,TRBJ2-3,CASSYGGNQYF
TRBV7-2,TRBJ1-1,CASSLGGGWATEAFF
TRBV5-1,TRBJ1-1,CASSGGATMNTEAFF
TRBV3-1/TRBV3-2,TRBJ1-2,CASSQALGQGVSYTF
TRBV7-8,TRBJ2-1,CASSLGGSYYNEQFF